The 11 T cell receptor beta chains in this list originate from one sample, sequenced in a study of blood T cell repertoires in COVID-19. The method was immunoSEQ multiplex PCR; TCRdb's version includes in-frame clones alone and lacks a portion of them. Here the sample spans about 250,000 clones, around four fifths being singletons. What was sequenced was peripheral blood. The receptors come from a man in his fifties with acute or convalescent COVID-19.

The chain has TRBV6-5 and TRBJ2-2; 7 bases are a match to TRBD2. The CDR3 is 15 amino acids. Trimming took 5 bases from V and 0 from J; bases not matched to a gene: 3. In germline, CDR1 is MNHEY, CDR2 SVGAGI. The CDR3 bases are TGTGCCAGCAGTCTAGCGGAACCGAACACCGGGGAGCTGTTTTTT. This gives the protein CASSLAEPNTGELFF.

CDR3 loop: CASSGSWSGGAGSGELFF. In DNA, the CDR3 is TGCGCCAGCAGCGGATCGTGGAGCGGGGGGGCCGGGTCCGGGGAGCTGTTTTTT. The gene calls are TRBV5-1 and TRBJ2-2, with 10 bases identical to TRBD2. Losses at the gene ends were 4 bases for V and 6 bases for J; bases not matched to a gene: 15. The CDR3 has 18 residues. Per germline, CDR1 SGHRS and CDR2 YFSETQ.

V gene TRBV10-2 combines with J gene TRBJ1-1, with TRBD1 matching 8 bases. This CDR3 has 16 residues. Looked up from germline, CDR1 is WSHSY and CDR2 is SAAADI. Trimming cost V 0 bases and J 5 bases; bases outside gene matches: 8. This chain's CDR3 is CASSESTGDLGTEAFF. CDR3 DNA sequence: TGCGCCAGCAGTGAGTCGACAGGGGACCTCGGGACTGAAGCTTTCTTT.

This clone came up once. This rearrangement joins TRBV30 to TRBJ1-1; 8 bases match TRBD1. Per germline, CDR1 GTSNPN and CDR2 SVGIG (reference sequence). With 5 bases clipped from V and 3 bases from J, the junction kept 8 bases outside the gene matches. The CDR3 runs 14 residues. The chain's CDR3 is CAWGGDRRYTEAFF. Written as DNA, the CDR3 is TGTGCCTGGGGGGGGGACAGGCGCTACACTGAAGCTTTCTTT. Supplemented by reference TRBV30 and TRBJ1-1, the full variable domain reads SQTIHQWPATLVQPVGSPLSLECTVEGTSNPNLYWYRQAAGRGLQLLFYSVGIGQISSEVPQNLSASRPQDRQFILSSKKLLLSDSGFYLCAWGGDRRYTEAFFGQGTRLTVV.

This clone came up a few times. The CDR3 nucleotides read TGCGCCAGCACCAGCGGTGGCAGTTTGAACACTGAAGCTTTCTTT. This sequence encodes CASTSGGSLNTEAFF. The chain combines TRBV5-1 with TRBJ1-1; D not resolved. This CDR3 is built from 15 residues. V was clipped by 6 bases and J by 0 bases, with 15 bases between them. Germline V gives CDR1 SGHRS, CDR2 YFSETQ.

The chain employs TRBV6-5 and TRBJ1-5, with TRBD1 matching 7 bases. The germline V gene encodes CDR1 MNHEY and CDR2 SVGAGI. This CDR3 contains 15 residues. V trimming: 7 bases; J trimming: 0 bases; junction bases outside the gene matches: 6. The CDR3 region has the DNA TGTGCCAGCATCGACAGGGAAGGTAGCAATCAGCCCCAGCATTTT. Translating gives CASIDREGSNQPQHF.

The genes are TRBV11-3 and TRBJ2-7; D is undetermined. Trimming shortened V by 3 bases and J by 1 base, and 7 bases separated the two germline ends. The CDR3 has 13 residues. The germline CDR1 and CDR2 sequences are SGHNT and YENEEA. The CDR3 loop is CASSFRESYEQYF. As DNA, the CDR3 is TGTGCCAGCAGCTTCCGTGAGTCCTACGAGCAGTACTTC.

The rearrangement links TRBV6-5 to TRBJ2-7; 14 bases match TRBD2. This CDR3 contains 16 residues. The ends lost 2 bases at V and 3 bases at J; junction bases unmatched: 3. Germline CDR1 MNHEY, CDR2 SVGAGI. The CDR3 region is CASSYGTSGSVYEQYF. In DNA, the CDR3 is TGTGCCAGCAGTTACGGGACTAGCGGGAGTGTCTACGAGCAGTACTTC.

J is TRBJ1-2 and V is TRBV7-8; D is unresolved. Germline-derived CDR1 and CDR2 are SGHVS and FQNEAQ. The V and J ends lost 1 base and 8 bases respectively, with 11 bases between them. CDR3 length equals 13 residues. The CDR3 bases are TGTGCCAGCAGCTTAGGACGTACCGGGGGCTACACCTTC. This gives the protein CASSLGRTGGYTF.

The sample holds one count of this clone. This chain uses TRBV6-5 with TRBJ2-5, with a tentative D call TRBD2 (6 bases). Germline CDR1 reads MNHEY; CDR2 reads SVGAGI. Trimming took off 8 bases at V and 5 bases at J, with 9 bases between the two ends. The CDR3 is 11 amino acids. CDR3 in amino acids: CASLGGETQYF. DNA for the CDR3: TGTGCCAGCCTTGGAGGGGAGACCCAGTACTTC.

CDR3 in amino acids: CASSFSSGVYEQYF. The CDR3 DNA sequence: TGTGCCAGCAGCTTTTCTAGCGGGGTCTACGAGCAGTACTTC. The chain links TRBV7-3 to TRBJ2-7, with 9 bases aligning to TRBD2. Losses at the gene ends were 3 bases for V and 3 bases for J; bases not matched to a gene: 3. The germline CDR1 and CDR2 sequences are SGHTA and FQGTGA. The CDR3 loop spans 14 amino acids. Full variable domain (missing parts from reference TRBV7-3 and TRBJ2-7): GAGVSQTPSNKVTEKGKYVELRCDPISGHTALYWYRQSLGQGPEFLIYFQGTGAADDSGLPNDRFFAVRPEGSVSTLKIQRTERGDSAVYLCASSFSSGVYEQYFGPGTRLTVT.